This T cell receptor (beta chain) was documented in a study of cytomegalovirus exposure and HLA in healthy donors. Across the whole study: From HLA-typed donors, an early data release held 70 million to 95 million unique TCRs. Study conclusions and caveats: Immune exposure was documented only through CMV serostatus. Follow-up analysis found HLA locus-dependent TCR association rates, highest for DRB1 and lowest for HLA-C. When a later analysis compared HLA-associated TCR beta chains with equally common others, the HLA-associated chains turned out to be more clonally expanded and to have lower generation probabilities.

Of note for this clone: Its antigen is not known.

The germline V gene encodes CDR1 LGHNA and CDR2 YNFKEQ. V gave up 0 bases and J gave up 0 bases, with 11 bases separating them. The CDR3 extends over 16 amino acids. It was with 60 Vbeta and 13 Jbeta primers that the PCR ran. Profiled with immunoSEQ multiplex PCR; TCRdb holds only in-frame clones, not every one. The data contain some 140,000 clones, 70% to 75% of them singletons. The clonotype was recovered from a woman aged 40 to 49 in good health and CMV-seronegative. Sequencing input: PBMCs. The V call is TRBV4-2, the J call TRBJ1-2, with unresolved D. CDR3: CASSQDLTAPNYGYTF. CDR3 in DNA: TGTGCCAGCAGCCAAGATCTAACAGCCCCTAACTATGGCTACACCTTC.